This section outlines one T cell receptor (beta chain) sequence together with its context. One end of the junction does not line up with germline, which may come from a read error. The data originate from a study of cytomegalovirus exposure and HLA in healthy donors. This CDR3 spans 14 amino acids. CDR1 and CDR2 from the germline V gene are SEHNR and FQNEAQ (reference sequence). The PCR contained 60 Vbeta and 13 Jbeta primers. Clones were read by immunoSEQ multiplex PCR, and TCRdb kept only the in-frame ones, dropping some. The sample gives roughly 100,000 clones, roughly three quarters of which show up once; 8.5% to 10% is in the top ten.

V and J are TRBV7-9 and TRBJ1-5, with D tentatively TRBD1 (6 bases). This sequence was found in a male donor in good health and CMV-seropositive. Source material: PBMCs. The CDR3: CSSSLGASNQPQHF. The CDR3 DNA follows: TGTTCCAGCAGCTTGGGGGCGAGCAATCAGCCCCAGCATTTT.